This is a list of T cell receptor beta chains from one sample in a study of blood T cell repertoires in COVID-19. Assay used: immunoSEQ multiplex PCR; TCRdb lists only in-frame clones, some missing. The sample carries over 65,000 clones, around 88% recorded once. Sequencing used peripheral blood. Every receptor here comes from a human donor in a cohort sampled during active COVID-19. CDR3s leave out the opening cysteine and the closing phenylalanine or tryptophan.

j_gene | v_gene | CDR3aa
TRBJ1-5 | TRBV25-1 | ASSELNSNQPQH
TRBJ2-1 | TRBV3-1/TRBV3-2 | ASSPATSGGRINNEQF
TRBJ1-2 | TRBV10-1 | ASSESFFARGYT
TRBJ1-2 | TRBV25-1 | ASSEVVYGYT
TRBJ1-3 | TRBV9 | ASSVEGGGRPGNTIY
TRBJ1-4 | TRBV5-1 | ASSFGVGGDLGEKLF
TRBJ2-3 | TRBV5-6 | ASSFLSGTGGRYTDTQY
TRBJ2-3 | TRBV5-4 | ASSGEFKGVQY
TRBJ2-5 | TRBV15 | ATSREDRGLETQY
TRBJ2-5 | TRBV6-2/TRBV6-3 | ASSRGLGETQY
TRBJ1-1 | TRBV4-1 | ASSQWGGRIDEAF
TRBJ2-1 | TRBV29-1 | SVEGRGRKEQF
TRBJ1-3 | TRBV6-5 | ASSYRGVSGNTIY
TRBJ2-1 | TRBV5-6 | ASSVSGGGSYNEQF
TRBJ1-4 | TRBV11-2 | ASSLGVGRVTEKLF
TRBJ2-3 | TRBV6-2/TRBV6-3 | ASSPPGTSFGDTQY
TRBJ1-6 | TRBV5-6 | ASSFQQYNSPLH
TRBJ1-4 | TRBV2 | ASSDSLAGTGVQKLF
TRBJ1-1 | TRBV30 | AWSVEGAFTEAF
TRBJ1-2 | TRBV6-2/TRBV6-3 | ASSSGQGQVRGYT
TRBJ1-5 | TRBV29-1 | SVRGSGKGNQPQH
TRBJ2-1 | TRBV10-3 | AISEDRDYNEQF
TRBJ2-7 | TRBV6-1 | ASSEGPAGYSYEQY
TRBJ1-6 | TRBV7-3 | ASSPGPIRLNSPLH
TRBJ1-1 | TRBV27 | ASSLETGLSAF
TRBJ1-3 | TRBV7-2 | ASSLERVAGNTIY
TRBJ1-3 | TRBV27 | ASSPSPGLSGNTIY
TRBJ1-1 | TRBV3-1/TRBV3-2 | ASSQGEDRQAF
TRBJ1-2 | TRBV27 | ASSFSPLGGLFKGYT
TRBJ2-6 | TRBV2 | ASSDPRGKRGANVLT
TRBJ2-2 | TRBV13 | ASSLTTGELF